A selection of T cell receptor beta chains follows, all from one sample in a study of siplizumab effects on memory and regulatory T cells. Profiled with immunoSEQ multiplex PCR; TCRdb holds only in-frame clones, not every one. The sample comprises 50,000 to 70,000 clones, 96% of which are singletons, and roughly 0.1% rests with the top ten. Material: naive CD8+ T cells sorted from blood. The receptor set was obtained from a human donor in good health. CDR3s include the opening cysteine and the closing phenylalanine or tryptophan. A D gene is named only where the DNA matches it firmly. Some rows mark clone size as missing; the rest say once, few, many or name a class of expanded clone.

>-|-|TRBJ1-2|15|TRBV4-3
CASSQDLGGGYGYTF
TGCGCCAGCAGCCAAGATTTGGGAGGGGGCTATGGCTACACCTTC
>-|-|TRBJ2-1|15|TRBV10-1
CASSDSYRKYNEQFF
TGCGCCAGCAGTGACTCCTACAGAAAATACAATGAGCAGTTCTTC
>-|-|TRBJ1-1|12|TRBV7-9
CASRSVFSEAFF
TGTGCCAGCAGGTCCGTTTTTTCTGAAGCTTTCTTT
>-|TRBD2|TRBJ2-7|15|TRBV19
CASSLGLAVTYEQYF
TGTGCCAGTAGCTTGGGTCTAGCGGTTACCTACGAGCAGTACTTC
>-|-|TRBJ2-2|13|TRBV7-3
CATAVANTGELFF
TGTGCCACCGCGGTGGCTAACACCGGGGAGCTGTTTTTT
>-|-|TRBJ1-3|14|TRBV6-6
CASSEVEGSNTIYF
TGTGCCAGCAGTGAGGTTGAGGGATCGAACACCATATATTTT
>-|-|TRBJ2-7|15|TRBV5-1
CASSLLPGTTYEQYF
TGCGCCAGCAGCTTGCTCCCCGGGACAACCTACGAGCAGTACTTC
>-|TRBD1|TRBJ2-7|13|TRBV19
CASSLGQGYEQYF
TGTGCCAGTAGTTTAGGACAGGGGTACGAGCAGTACTTC
>-|-|TRBJ1-1|10|TRBV2
CASGDTEAFF
TGTGCCAGCGGGGACACTGAAGCTTTCTTT
>-|TRBD2|TRBJ2-7|16|TRBV9
CASSLTRSGGADEQYF
TGTGCCAGCAGCCTAACTAGGAGCGGGGGGGCCGACGAGCAGTACTTC
>-|-|TRBJ2-6|14|TRBV9
CASSAGSGANVLTF
TGTGCCAGCAGCGCAGGATCTGGGGCCAACGTCCTGACTTTC
>-|-|TRBJ2-7|13|TRBV6-1
CASSVTASYEQYF
TGTGCCAGCAGTGTAACCGCCTCCTACGAGCAGTACTTC
>-|-|TRBJ2-2|15|TRBV27
CASSLLDGITGELFF
TGTGCCAGCAGTTTATTGGACGGCATCACCGGGGAGCTGTTTTTT
>-|-|TRBJ1-1|12|TRBV19
CASGGGNTEAFF
TGTGCAAGTGGGGGAGGTAACACTGAAGCTTTCTTT
>-|-|TRBJ1-2|13|TRBV19
CASSPGLNYGYTF
TGTGCCAGTAGTCCAGGACTCAACTATGGCTACACCTTC
>-|-|TRBJ2-5|14|TRBV5-8
CASSLALGEETQYF
TGTGCCAGCAGCTTGGCCTTGGGAGAGGAGACCCAGTACTTC
>few|-|TRBJ1-6|12|TRBV5-6
CASSSSSSPLHF
TGTGCCAGCAGTTCCTCTAGTTCACCCCTCCACTTT
>-|-|TRBJ2-3|12|TRBV29-1
CSVEWPTDTQYF
TGCAGCGTTGAATGGCCTACAGATACGCAGTATTTT
>-|-|TRBJ1-2|13|TRBV4-2
CASSPTGNYGYTF
TGTGCCAGCAGCCCGACAGGCAACTATGGCTACACCTTC
>-|-|TRBJ2-5|13|TRBV28
CASSFGFPETQYF
TGTGCCAGCAGTTTTGGGTTTCCTGAGACCCAGTACTTC
>-|TRBD1|TRBJ2-7|14|TRBV19
CASSIGQGAYEQYF
TGTGCCAGTAGTATAGGTCAGGGGGCTTACGAGCAGTACTTC
>-|-|TRBJ1-1|13|TRBV7-7
CASSLFINDEAFF
TGTGCCAGCAGCTTATTTATCAACGATGAAGCTTTCTTT
>-|-|TRBJ2-5|13|TRBV7-9
CASSRGPQETQYF
TGTGCCAGCAGCCGGGGTCCTCAAGAGACCCAGTACTTC
>-|-|TRBJ1-1|11|TRBV20-1
CSARGMAEAFF
TGCAGTGCTCGGGGTATGGCTGAAGCTTTCTTT
>-|TRBD1|TRBJ1-1|13|TRBV19
CATTPDRATEAFF
TGTGCCACCACCCCGGACAGGGCCACTGAAGCTTTCTTT
>-|TRBD1|TRBJ1-2|16|TRBV5-1
CASSGGILGQVLGYTF
TGCGCCAGCAGCGGAGGTATACTTGGACAGGTCCTTGGCTACACCTTC
>once|-|TRBJ2-5|16|TRBV6-6
CASSYWGDGGKETQYF
TGTGCCAGCAGTTACTGGGGGGACGGCGGGAAAGAGACCCAGTACTTC
>once|TRBD1|TRBJ1-2|14|TRBV27
CASRTGGSSYGYTF
TGTGCCAGCAGGACAGGGGGCTCCTCCTATGGCTACACCTTC
>-|-|TRBJ2-2|17|TRBV4-3
CASSQEPGPETTGELFF
TGCGCCAGCAGCCAAGAGCCAGGACCTGAGACCACCGGGGAGCTGTTTTTT
>-|TRBD2|TRBJ2-7|16|TRBV5-8
CASSLDSGGVQYEQYF
TGTGCCAGCAGCTTGGATAGCGGGGGGGTCCAATACGAGCAGTACTTC
>-|TRBD2|TRBJ2-5|15|TRBV7-9
CASSLARGDQETQYF
TGTGCCAGCAGCTTAGCACGGGGGGACCAAGAGACCCAGTACTTC
>-|-|TRBJ2-7|15|TRBV6-5
CASSYQAGVSYEQYF
TGTGCCAGCAGTTACCAGGCCGGGGTATCCTACGAGCAGTACTTC
>-|-|TRBJ2-1|13|TRBV27
CASSLGLPNEQFF
TGTGCCAGCAGTTTGGGGCTGCCTAATGAGCAGTTCTTC
>-|-|TRBJ2-7|13|TRBV27
CASSDGGPYEQYF
TGTGCCAGCAGCGACGGGGGGCCCTACGAGCAGTACTTC
>-|TRBD1|TRBJ1-1|13|TRBV19
CASRTGGYTEAFF
TGTGCCAGTAGGACAGGGGGCTACACTGAAGCTTTCTTT
>-|TRBD2|TRBJ2-7|15|TRBV5-4
CASSPPGGGADGQYF
TGTGCCAGCAGCCCCCCTGGCGGGGGGGCTGATGGGCAGTACTTC
>-|TRBD2|TRBJ2-7|15|TRBV6-1
CASSDSPGGGYEQYF
TGTGCCAGCAGTGATTCCCCGGGGGGGGGTTACGAGCAGTACTTC
>-|-|TRBJ2-5|15|TRBV5-6
CASSLGGGNQETQYF
TGTGCCAGCAGCTTGGGAGGGGGGAACCAAGAGACCCAGTACTTC
>-|-|TRBJ2-1|16|TRBV28
CASSFIGSLGGNEQFF
TGTGCCAGCAGTTTTATCGGTTCGCTTGGGGGCAATGAGCAGTTCTTC
>-|-|TRBJ2-5|14|TRBV7-3
CASSSTGEQETQYF
TGTGCCAGCAGCTCTACGGGGGAGCAAGAGACCCAGTACTTC
>few|TRBD2|TRBJ2-1|14|TRBV6-4
CASSESGGAHEQFF
TGTGCCAGCAGTGAAAGCGGGGGGGCGCATGAGCAGTTCTTC
>once|TRBD2|TRBJ2-1|15|TRBV29-1
CSVEGLAGSNDEQFF
TGCAGCGTTGAGGGACTAGCGGGGAGTAACGATGAGCAGTTCTTC
>-|-|TRBJ2-5|13|TRBV5-8
CASSFDSPETQYF
TGTGCCAGCAGCTTCGACAGTCCGGAGACCCAGTACTTC
>-|TRBD1|TRBJ1-2|14|TRBV30
CAWSVQGKYYGYTF
TGTGCCTGGAGTGTACAGGGGAAGTACTATGGCTACACCTTC
>-|-|TRBJ1-2|12|TRBV29-1
CSVPQGEIGYTF
TGCAGCGTACCACAGGGTGAGATCGGCTACACCTTC
>once|-|TRBJ1-5|17|TRBV19
CASSMGTRGIGNQPQHF
TGTGCCAGTAGTATGGGGACCAGGGGAATAGGGAATCAGCCCCAGCATTTT
>-|-|TRBJ2-7|13|TRBV5-4
CASSLKTAYEQYF
TGTGCCAGCAGCCTAAAGACAGCCTACGAGCAGTACTTC
>-|-|TRBJ1-1|16|TRBV7-9
CASSGQVDRGGAEAFF
TGTGCCAGCAGCGGCCAAGTGGACCGCGGGGGAGCTGAAGCTTTCTTT